This TCR beta chain originates from a study of T cells in Graves' hyperthyroidism and ophthalmopathy (dated 2019 in TCRdb). Notes on the research overall: Peripheral blood samples were taken at the time of initial diagnosis, prior to any treatment. TCR V-J signatures able to tell the groups apart were searched for in a discovery cohort of 100 or so patients, of whom more than 40 had Graves' ophthalmopathy and more than 55 had stable Graves' hyperthyroidism. Whether ophthalmopathy could be predicted prospectively was tested in an independent validation cohort made up of about 18 hyperthyroidism patients plus 17 patients who later progressed to ophthalmopathy. The 90 to 100 discovery patients were randomly divided into training and test sets at a 7:3 ratio. Thyroid tissue and blood T-cell repertoires from six Graves' hyperthyroidism patients were also compared in the study. Following sampling, methimazole starting at 30 mg daily was given to hyperthyroidism patients, and high-dose intravenous methylprednisolone was given to ophthalmopathy patients. The paper describes TCR Vbeta CDR3 sequencing of 135 peripheral blood samples, made up of about 41 ophthalmopathy patients, approximately 76 hyperthyroidism patients and 17 progressor patients. Study-level results and caveats: Blood samples also contained most of the expanded thyroid clonotypes (frequency above 0.001), which suggests that blood repertoires may reflect thyroid immune responses. No statistical method was used to set the sample size in advance, and investigators knew the group allocation. During validation, the model predicted progression to ophthalmopathy a median of about 5.9 months ahead of onset, with roughly 65% sensitivity and 72.22% specificity. A model built on a 13 V-J signature distinguished ophthalmopathy from stable hyperthyroidism, reaching about 88% sensitivity and 81.08% specificity in cross-validation and 80%/75% in testing.

Turning to this clonotype: This clone's antigen is unknown. Within one base of it there is no much larger clone, and no base qualities were kept.

Hyperthyroidism patients were newly diagnosed, with disease duration under 2 months, and aged 18 to 65 years. Any patient with an uncontrolled infection, another autoimmune disease, pregnancy or lactation was excluded. Clinical symptoms, serum thyroxine and TRAb, thyroid ultrasound, and orbital computed tomography formed the basis for the diagnoses. Blood from progressor patients was drawn when they were first diagnosed with hyperthyroidism, before any ophthalmopathy symptoms appeared. PBMCs were isolated from 7.5 to 10 ml of fresh peripheral blood by Ficoll-Paque density gradient centrifugation. Progressor patients were defined as those initially diagnosed with Graves' hyperthyroidism in whom ophthalmopathy developed during follow-up. Total RNA was extracted with Trizol reagent, and quality was checked on an Agilent 2100 Bioanalyzer. The V end loses 3 bases and the J end loses 10 bases, and a stretch of 9 bases separates them. CDR1 SGHRS and CDR2 YFSETQ are derived from the germline V gene. From its cysteine to its phenylalanine, the CDR3 spans 11 amino acids. Only CDR3 DNA remains: 33 bases, in frame from the first base.

The TCR beta CDR3 regions were amplified from the RNA transcripts. A first-round RT-PCR of the TCR CDR3 used the HTBI primer set with the Qiagen OneStep RT-PCR kit. A second multiplex PCR round built the libraries, followed by size selection and purification. Libraries were sequenced paired-end with 100 bp reads on an Illumina HiSeq2000. From the authors' description of their analysis: SOAPnuke was used to process the raw data, with reads discarded if the reads contained adapters or uncalled bases, had a mean Phred below 15, or lacked an exact constant-primer or identifier match. COPE v1.2.5 was used to merge high-quality paired reads, and clonotypes were defined as unique nucleotide sequences. MiTCR v1.1 was used to align the clonotypes against IMGT TRBV, TRBD and TRBJ reference segments. The analysis included only V-J combinations with a frequency above 0.0001, which together covered about 99% of the repertoires. A TCS score was defined as the ratio of F50 (clonal expansion) to E x V (chaos), with BLOSUM62-based TCRdist applied between CDR3 peptides within each V-J. Welch's t-statistics and random forest reduced roughly 540 V-J features to about 13, which were used in a naive Bayes classifier (R e1071). Using fastp trimming at Q25 and MiXCR clonotype assembly, TCRdb reanalyzed the public sequencing data and kept in-frame beta chains. Entries that share a CDR3 protein sequence are merged under the most common genes and DNA. TCRdb's processing, not the authors' own work, is the source of the V and J calls. This sample holds approximately 620,000 distinct CDR3 sequences; approximately 15% were observed only once. The ten largest clones capture almost 6% of the sample.

The sequence was obtained from a woman younger than 45 with Graves' hyperthyroidism that later progressed to Graves' ophthalmopathy. Sequenced input: blood. In this chain, TRBV5-1 is recombined with TRBJ2-3, with the D gene not clear enough to name. The DNA sequence is as follows: TGCGCCAGCAGCTCCGATGGGGCGCAGTATTTT. This is translated as CASSSDGAQYF.